This T cell receptor beta chain was recorded in a study of regulatory T cells in long-lasting Graves disease. Study context: In persistent Graves' disease, antithyroid drugs had been taken for over 5 years and TSH receptor antibodies stayed positive.

Researchers made TCR beta libraries by using iRepertoire HTBI primers and running Arm-PCR on CDR3 regions. A single record per CDR3 protein comes from TCRdb applying MiXCR to the multiplex PCR reads. The sample consists of a few hundred thousand distinct CDR3 sequences, around 20% of them appearing once. The time point was: persistent/refractory GD, antithyroid drugs over 5 years with positive TRAb. RNA from PBMCs was the source of the TCR library. The CDR3 spans 14 residues. CDR1 and CDR2 from the germline V gene are KGHSH and LQKENI. The ends were cut back, 6 bases at V and 1 base at J, with 12 bases in the middle.

The source was peripheral blood mononuclear cells (PBMCs), collected when the disease was refractory, from a patient treated with antithyroid drugs. The TCR originated in a female donor with Graves disease. This chain connects TRBV18 to TRBJ1-1; no definite D call. The CDR3 DNA sequence: TGTGCCAGCTCTCCGGGTAATCGGAACACTGAAGCTTTCTTT. Its protein is CASSPGNRNTEAFF.